This T cell receptor (beta chain) comes out of a study of beta chain features in type 1 diabetes. Study outcomes and limitations: Cells with high TCR expression could be over-represented by cDNA sequencing. PCR might preferentially amplify shorter templates, equally in patients and controls. Patients with Type 1 diabetes showed moderately but significantly shorter TCRB CDR3s in all four CD4+ subsets.

By way of CD45RO/CCR7/CD25/CD127/CD95/CD27, the CD4+ regulatory, stem cell-like memory, central memory and naive cells were sorted. Reverse transcription of all isolated RNA meant that expressed TCRB transcripts were sequenced. Approximately 3.7 million reads per sample on average were obtained from naive, central memory and regulatory T cell samples. Clones were sequenced by immunoSEQ multiplex PCR, and TCRdb holds only the in-frame ones, with some missing. The sample carries hundreds of thousands of clones, over 11% recorded once. Note on this clone: Its antigen remains unidentified. Distinct nucleotide sequences in the sample also encode this CDR3.

J gave up 0 bases and V 7 bases, and 9 bases lay outside the gene matches. The germline V gene has CDR1 SQVTM and CDR2 ANQGSEA. The CDR3 is made up of 14 amino acids. The sequenced material came from naive CD4+ T cells from blood. The rearrangement links TRBV29-1 to TRBJ2-7; 7 nucleotides agree with TRBD2. The sequence came from a man aged 18 to 35 with type 1 diabetes. CDR3 bases: TGCAGCGCCAGGACTAGTGGAAGCTCCTACGAGCAGTACTTC. Amino acid sequence: CSARTSGSSYEQYF.